The clone carrying this T cell receptor beta chain occurred a few times. The antigen remains unidentified. The CDR3 is made up of 16 amino acids. The V segment lost 5 bases and the J segment 3 bases; nucleotides outside the gene matches: 11. Per germline, CDR1 SGHVS and CDR2 FQNEAQ. The sample belongs to a study of response to subunit inactivated influenza vaccine. Study-wide points: Seasonal influenza vaccination, on each occasion, was suggested by the authors to recruit few new T cells.

TCRdb reprocessed the RT-PCR reads via MiXCR and lists one record per CDR3 protein. The table records hundreds of thousands of distinct CDR3 sequences, approximately 15% of them present only once. Source: PBMCs from blood, taken less than 13 days after vaccination. This clonotype was sampled from a man in his fifties or sixties who received an inactivated influenza vaccine. J is TRBJ2-3 and V is TRBV7-8; 7 nucleotides line up with TRBD2. CDR3 sequence reads: CASSRSGDYATDTQYF. The CDR3 nucleotides read TGTGCCAGCAGCAGAAGCGGGGATTATGCAACAGATACGCAGTATTTT.